The clone carrying this T cell receptor beta chain was picked up one time. Its cognate antigen is unknown. The entry originates in a study of shared clonotypes between healthy human individuals. Study context: The donor group consisted of a couple of women and three men, aged 18 to 49. The study used three CD4 naive, three CD4 memory, two CD8 naive and one CD8 memory plate per donor. General study findings and limits: Collection of samples was limited to blood; tissue repertoires likely differ.

Per the authors' pipeline: There were no quality scores in the junction-only immunoSEQ sequences, so filtering differed. Using immunoSEQ multiplex PCR, the repertoire was profiled, and TCRdb retains in-frame clones only, with some absent. V, J and clone size are those of that table, while D and trimming were read from the DNA. The sample lists 2,500,000 or so clones, more than 85% occurring once. The germline V gene encodes CDR1 SGDLS and CDR2 YYNGEE. The ends were cut back, 1 base at V and 8 bases at J, with 15 bases in the middle. CDR3 length equals 15 residues. This clonotype originated in a man aged 18 to 29 in good health. Some clones in this sample may be carry-over from other donors' samples. V and J are TRBV9 and TRBJ1-4; D is possibly TRBD1 (6 bases). Sequencing was carried out using naive CD4+ T cells from PBMCs. Subset meaning: CD45RA+ positively selected. The DNA of the CDR3 is TGTGCCAGCAGCGTAACAGGGACGTCTGGCGAAAAACTGTTTTTT. Amino acid sequence: CASSVTGTSGEKLFF. The complete variable domain, with remaining parts taken from reference TRBV9 and TRBJ1-4, reads DSGVTQTPKHLITATGQRVTLRCSPRSGDLSVYWYQQSLDQGLQFLIQYYNGEERAKGNILERFSAQQFPDLHSELNLSSLELGDSALYFCASSVTGTSGEKLFFGSGTQLSVL.